This paragraph reports one TCR beta chain. The target antigen is unknown. At the time of sampling, donors were nominally healthy, though unrecorded immune exposures were likely. PCR primers comprised 60 Vbeta and 13 Jbeta primers. Profiling relied on immunoSEQ multiplex PCR, and the TCRdb table lists in-frame clones only, not all of them. The data hold roughly 140,000 clones, with approximately 77% observed a single time. This record comes from a study of cytomegalovirus exposure and HLA in healthy donors. Study-level results: TCR beta V segments were, for the most part, productive about 87% or about 30% of the time in an earlier analysis.

Trimming removed 3 bases at V and 1 base at J, with 8 bases between. From germline, CDR1 is SGHTS and CDR2 YDEGEE. The CDR3 extends over 13 amino acids. This rearrangement joins TRBV5-8 to TRBJ2-7; possibly TRBD1 for D (6 bases). The receptor was derived from a man aged 18 to 30 in good health and CMV-seronegative. Sequencing was done on a sample of PBMCs. The CDR3 loop reads CASSWGQSYEQYF. CDR3 nucleotides: TGTGCCAGCAGCTGGGGACAATCCTACGAGCAGTACTTC.